Listed below are T cell receptor beta chains from one sample, sequenced in a study of cytomegalovirus exposure and HLA in healthy donors. TCRdb's table, derived via immunoSEQ multiplex PCR, lists solely in-frame clones and lacks some. The table has fewer than 250,000 clones, about 84% seen once; the top ten hold about 1.6%. Input material: PBMCs. Receptors originate from a woman younger than 35 in good health and CMV-seronegative. Each CDR3 is given with its conserved first and last residue. Each record gives: CDR3 length, D gene, V gene, clone size, J gene, CDR3 DNA, CDR3 protein. A D gene is named only where the DNA matches it firmly. Size is omitted from some rows. Given values are once, few, many or a class for expanded clones.

16	.	TRBV27	.	TRBJ2-5	TGTGCCAGCAGTCTCCGAACAGGGGACTTTCAAGAGACCCAGTACTTC	CASSLRTGDFQETQYF
15	TRBD1	TRBV30	once	TRBJ2-3	TGTGCCTGGAGTGCGGGGGACAGGGATACAGATACGCAGTATTTT	CAWSAGDRDTDTQYF
18	TRBD2	TRBV5-1	.	TRBJ2-3	TGCGCCAGCAGCTTTATAGGTAGTACTAGCGGGAGTTCAGATACGCAGTATTTT	CASSFIGSTSGSSDTQYF
14	.	TRBV6-1	.	TRBJ2-2	TGTGCCAGCAGACCGGGACAGAACACCGGGGAGCTGTTTTTT	CASRPGQNTGELFF
12	.	TRBV2	.	TRBJ1-1	TGTGCCAGCAGAAAAGACAGCCTTGAAGCTTTCTTT	CASRKDSLEAFF
13	TRBD1	TRBV5-1	.	TRBJ1-1	TGCGCCAGCAGCTTCGGGACAGACACTGAAGCTTTCTTT	CASSFGTDTEAFF
13	.	TRBV14	few	TRBJ1-2	TGTGCCAGCAGCCAAAGGGTAGGGGATGGCTACACCTTC	CASSQRVGDGYTF
17	TRBD1	TRBV11-2	.	TRBJ1-3	TGTGCCAGCAGCTTGGCCCTCAACTACAGGGGAGGAAACACCATATATTTT	CASSLALNYRGGNTIYF
12	.	TRBV10-2	.	TRBJ1-1	TGCGCCAGCAGTGAGGGGGGGGCTGAAGCTTTCTTT	CASSEGGAEAFF
14	TRBD1	TRBV29-1	.	TRBJ1-2	TGCAGCGTCGGGACAGGGTGGGTTCTATGGGGCTACACCTTC	CSVGTGWVLWGYTF
16	.	TRBV9	.	TRBJ2-2	TGTGCCAGCAGCGTAGCAGGAGGGTGGGGTGCCGGGGAGCTGTTTTTT	CASSVAGGWGAGELFF
14	.	TRBV6-1	.	TRBJ1-4	TGTGCCAGCAGTGAAACAGGGAAGAATGAAAAACTGTTTTTT	CASSETGKNEKLFF
15	.	TRBV28	.	TRBJ1-1	TGTGCCAGCAGTAGGCAAGGGGGAATGAACACTGAAGCTTTCTTT	CASSRQGGMNTEAFF
13	TRBD1	TRBV19	.	TRBJ2-1	TGTGCCAGTAGTATAGGTTGGGGACAGGTTCCGTTCTTC	CASSIGWGQVPFF
17	.	TRBV19	.	TRBJ1-6	TGTGCCAGTAGTATAGATCTTATATGGCGGGGTAATTCACCCCTCCACTTT	CASSIDLIWRGNSPLHF
17	TRBD2	TRBV5-4	.	TRBJ2-5	TGTGCCAGCAGAGTAGATCCGAGCGGGAGGGCCACGGAGACCCAGTACTTC	CASRVDPSGRATETQYF
14	TRBD1	TRBV2	.	TRBJ2-3	TGTGCCAGCAGCGACTATATACAGGGGGATACGCAGTATTTT	CASSDYIQGDTQYF
17	TRBD1	TRBV6-1	.	TRBJ1-1	TGTGCCAGCAGTGTACCCGGGACAGGGATGGTAGAAGCTGAAGCTTTCTTT	CASSVPGTGMVEAEAFF
14	.	TRBV18	.	TRBJ2-1	TGTGCCAGCTCACCACGAATCAGATTTGGTGAGCAGTTCTTC	CASSPRIRFGEQFF
13	TRBD1	TRBV10-3	.	TRBJ1-1	TGTGCCATCAGTTACACAGGGGACACTGAAGCTTTCTTT	CAISYTGDTEAFF
14	.	TRBV28	.	TRBJ1-2	TGTGCCAGCAGGAACTCGGACAGCCTGCGGGGCTACACCTTC	CASRNSDSLRGYTF
13	.	TRBV7-2	.	TRBJ2-1	TGTGCCAGCAGCTGGACAGATTACAATGAGCAGTTCTTC	CASSWTDYNEQFF
15	TRBD1	TRBV5-1	.	TRBJ2-2	TGCGCCAGCAGCCCCGTGACAGGGCTGGGCGGGGAGCTGTTTTTT	CASSPVTGLGGELFF
13	TRBD1	TRBV10-3	.	TRBJ1-2	TGTGCCATCCTCTCGGCAGGGGGTAATGGCTACACCTTC	CAILSAGGNGYTF
14	TRBD1	TRBV19	.	TRBJ1-1	TGTGCCAGTCAGGGGGCGGACTTAGACACTGAAGCTTTCTTT	CASQGADLDTEAFF
14	.	TRBV6-5	.	TRBJ1-2	TGTGCCAGCACCAAAGGGGGTTACCGGTATGGCTACACCTTC	CASTKGGYRYGYTF
16	.	TRBV5-1	.	TRBJ1-1	TGCGCCAGCAGCTTGAGGTCGGTGGGCCGAGACGCTGAAGCTTTCTTT	CASSLRSVGRDAEAFF
13	TRBD2	TRBV30	once	TRBJ2-1	TGTGCCTGGACACGGACTAGCTTGGGTGAGCAGTTCTTC	CAWTRTSLGEQFF
13	.	TRBV9	few	TRBJ2-7	TGTGCCAGCAGTCGGTTATACGGGGAAGAGCAGTACTTC	CASSRLYGEEQYF
15	TRBD2	TRBV6-1	.	TRBJ2-1	TGTGCCAGCAAAAGATTAGCGGGAGGCTACAATGAGCAGTTCTTC	CASKRLAGGYNEQFF
14	.	TRBV6-5	.	TRBJ2-7	TGTGCCAGCAGTGAACGGACAGCCTCCTACGAGCAGTACTTC	CASSERTASYEQYF
16	TRBD1	TRBV9	.	TRBJ2-1	TGTGCCAGCAGCGTGCGACAGGGAAGAGGTAGCAATGAGCAGTTCTTC	CASSVRQGRGSNEQFF
13	.	TRBV30	.	TRBJ1-1	TGTGCCTGGAGTTCAGGGCTGGTTACTGAAGCTTTCTTT	CAWSSGLVTEAFF
13	.	TRBV30	.	TRBJ1-5	TGTGCCTGGAGTGGAGGGGGAAATCAGCCCCAGCATTTT	CAWSGGGNQPQHF
16	.	TRBV6-1	.	TRBJ1-2	TGTGCCAGCAGTGAGTTAGGAGGGGTTCATATAGATGGCTACACCTTC	CASSELGGVHIDGYTF
15	.	TRBV5-1	.	TRBJ1-5	TGCGCCAGCAGAGAACAGCCTGTAAACAATCAGCCCCAGCATTTT	CASREQPVNNQPQHF
14	.	TRBV6-1	.	TRBJ2-7	TGTGCCTTGGAGTTTATAAACAGGGCTGGCGAGCAGTACTTC	CALEFINRAGEQYF
13	.	TRBV7-9	.	TRBJ1-1	TGTGCCAGCAGCGCATTGAACCTAGCTGAAGCTTTCTTT	CASSALNLAEAFF
15	TRBD2	TRBV15	.	TRBJ2-1	TGTGCCACCAGTCGACCCGGGACTAGGGGCAATGAGCAGTTCTTC	CATSRPGTRGNEQFF
13	.	TRBV6-5	few	TRBJ2-7	TGTGCCAGCGGGCAGGGAGGCTCCTACGAGCAGTACTTC	CASGQGGSYEQYF
11	.	TRBV20-1	.	TRBJ1-2	TGCAGTTGGAGTCGGGACTATGGCTACACCTTC	CSWSRDYGYTF
13	.	TRBV10-3	.	TRBJ2-1	TGTGCCATCAGTGTACGGGGGAGACGGGAGCAGTTCTTC	CAISVRGRREQFF
19	.	TRBV30	.	TRBJ1-3	TGTGCCTGGAGTGTACGGGCCGCATGGGGGGGACGCTCTGGAAACACCATATATTTT	CAWSVRAAWGGRSGNTIYF
14	.	TRBV11-2	few	TRBJ2-7	TGTGCCAGCAGCTTGGACAGATTCTCCTACGAGCAGTACTTC	CASSLDRFSYEQYF
15	TRBD1	TRBV27	.	TRBJ1-4	TGTGCCAGCAGTACGAACAGGGGGCATTATGAAAAACTGTTTTTT	CASSTNRGHYEKLFF
17	.	TRBV21-1	.	TRBJ1-2	TGTGCCAGCAGCAAAGATGGCGAGGCGTGCATAGACTATGGCTACACCTTC	CASSKDGEACIDYGYTF
13	.	TRBV27	.	TRBJ2-3	TGTGCCAGCAGTTTATTTTCGACAGAAAAGCAGTATTTT	CASSLFSTEKQYF
14	TRBD1	TRBV5-4	.	TRBJ1-1	TGTGCCAGCAGCTGGGACAGGGATAACACTGAAGCTTTCTTT	CASSWDRDNTEAFF
14	.	TRBV5-1	.	TRBJ2-5	TGCGCCAGCAGCCCACCCTCGGAGAGAGAGACCCAGTACTTC	CASSPPSERETQYF
18	TRBD1	TRBV14	few	TRBJ1-2	TGTGCCAGCAGCCAAGAGAGGGCGGACAGGGGCAGGAACTATGGCTACACCTTC	CASSQERADRGRNYGYTF
12	TRBD1	TRBV6-1	.	TRBJ2-3	TGTGCCAGCAGTAGGGACAGGGATACGCAGTATTTT	CASSRDRDTQYF